The entry below describes one T cell receptor (beta chain). This sample is part of a study of monozygotic twins with inflammatory bowel disease. In germline, CDR1 is SGHDN, CDR2 FVKESK. This CDR3 region has 13 residues. TCRdb re-analyzed the 5' RACE reads; it lists each CDR3 protein once, without DNA. Here the sample table reports under 130,000 distinct CDR3 sequences. The chain combines TRBV14 with TRBJ2-1. The sequence came from a human donor with ulcerative colitis or Crohn's disease, or a healthy co-twin of an affected twin (not recorded which). Sequenced sample: blood. The CDR3 sequence is CASSQNVVPEQFF.